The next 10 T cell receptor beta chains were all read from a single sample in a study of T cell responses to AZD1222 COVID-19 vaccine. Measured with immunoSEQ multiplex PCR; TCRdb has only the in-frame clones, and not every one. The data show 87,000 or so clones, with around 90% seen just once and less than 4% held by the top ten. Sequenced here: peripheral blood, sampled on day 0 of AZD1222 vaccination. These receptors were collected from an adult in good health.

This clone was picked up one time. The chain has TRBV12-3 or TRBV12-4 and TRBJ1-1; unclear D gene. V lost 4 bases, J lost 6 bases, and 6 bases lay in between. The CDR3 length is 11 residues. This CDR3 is CASSSRPEAFF. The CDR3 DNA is TGTGCCAGCAGTTCCAGACCTGAAGCTTTCTTT.

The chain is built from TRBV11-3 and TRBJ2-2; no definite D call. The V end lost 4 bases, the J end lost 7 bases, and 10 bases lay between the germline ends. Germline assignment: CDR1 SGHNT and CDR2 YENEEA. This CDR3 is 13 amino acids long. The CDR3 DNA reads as TGTGCCAGCAGCTCCGACATTCTCGGGGAGCTGTTTTTT. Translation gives CASSSDILGELFF.

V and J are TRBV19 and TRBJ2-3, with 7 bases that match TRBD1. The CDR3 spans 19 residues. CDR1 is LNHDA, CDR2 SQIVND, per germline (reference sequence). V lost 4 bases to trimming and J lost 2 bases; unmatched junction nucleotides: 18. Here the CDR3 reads CASSSILTGATLYTDTQYF. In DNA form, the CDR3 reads TGTGCCAGTAGTAGCATTCTAACAGGGGCCACACTATACACAGATACGCAGTATTTT.

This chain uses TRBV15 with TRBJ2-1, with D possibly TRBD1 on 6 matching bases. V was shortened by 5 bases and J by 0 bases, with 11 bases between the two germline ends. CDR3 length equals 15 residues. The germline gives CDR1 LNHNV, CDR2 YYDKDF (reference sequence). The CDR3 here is CATSGGQSSYNEQFF. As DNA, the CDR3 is TGTGCCACCAGCGGGGGCCAGAGCTCCTACAATGAGCAGTTCTTC. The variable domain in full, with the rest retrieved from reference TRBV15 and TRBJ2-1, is DAMVIQNPRYQVTQFGKPVTLSCSQTLNHNVMYWYQQKSSQAPKLLFHYYDKDFNNEADTPDNFQSRRPNTSFCFLDIRSPGLGDTAMYLCATSGGQSSYNEQFFGPGTRLTVL.

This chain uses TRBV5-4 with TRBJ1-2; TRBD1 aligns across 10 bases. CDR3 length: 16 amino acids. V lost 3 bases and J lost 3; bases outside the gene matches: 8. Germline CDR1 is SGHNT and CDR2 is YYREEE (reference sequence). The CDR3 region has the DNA TGTGCCAGCAGCTCTTACGGGACAGGGGATTACTATGGCTACACCTTC. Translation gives CASSSYGTGDYYGYTF.

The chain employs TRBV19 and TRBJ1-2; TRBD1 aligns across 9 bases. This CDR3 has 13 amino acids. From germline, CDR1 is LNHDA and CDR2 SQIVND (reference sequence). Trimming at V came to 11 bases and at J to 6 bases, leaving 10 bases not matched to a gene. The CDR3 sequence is CACRTGAEDGYTF. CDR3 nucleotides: TGTGCCTGCCGGACAGGGGCAGAAGATGGCTACACCTTC. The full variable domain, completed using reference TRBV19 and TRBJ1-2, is DGGITQSPKYLFRKEGQNVTLSCEQNLNHDAMYWYRQDPGQGLRLIYYSQIVNDFQKGDIAEGYSVSREKKESFPLTVTSAQKNPTAFYLCACRTGAEDGYTFGSGTRLTVV.

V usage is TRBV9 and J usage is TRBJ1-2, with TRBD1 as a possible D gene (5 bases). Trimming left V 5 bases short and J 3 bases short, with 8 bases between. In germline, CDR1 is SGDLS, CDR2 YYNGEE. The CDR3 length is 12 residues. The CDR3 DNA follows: TGTGCCAGCAGTAAAGGGGACTATGGCTACACCTTC. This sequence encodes CASSKGDYGYTF.

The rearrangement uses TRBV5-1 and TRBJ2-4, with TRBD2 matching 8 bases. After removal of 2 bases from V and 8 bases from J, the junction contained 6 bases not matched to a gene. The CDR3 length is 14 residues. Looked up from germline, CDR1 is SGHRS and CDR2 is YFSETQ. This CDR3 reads CASSLWRGVDIQYF. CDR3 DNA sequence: TGCGCCAGCAGCTTATGGCGGGGGGTAGACATTCAGTACTTC.

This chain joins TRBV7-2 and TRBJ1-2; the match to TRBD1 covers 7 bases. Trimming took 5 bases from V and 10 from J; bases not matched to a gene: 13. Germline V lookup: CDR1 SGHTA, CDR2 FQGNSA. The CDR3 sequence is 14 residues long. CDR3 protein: CASSPYEGALPYTF. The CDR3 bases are TGTGCCAGCAGCCCGTACGAGGGGGCGCTCCCCTACACCTTC.

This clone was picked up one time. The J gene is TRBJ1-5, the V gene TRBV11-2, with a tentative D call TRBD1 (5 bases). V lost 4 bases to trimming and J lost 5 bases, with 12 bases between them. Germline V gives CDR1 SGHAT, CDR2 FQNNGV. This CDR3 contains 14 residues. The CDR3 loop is CASSSGRGHQPQHF. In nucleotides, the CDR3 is TGTGCCAGCAGCTCCGGCCGGGGCCATCAGCCCCAGCATTTT.